Following are 17 T cell receptor beta chains from one sample sequenced in a study of cytomegalovirus exposure and HLA in healthy donors. The primer mix had 60 Vbeta and 13 Jbeta primers. The repertoire was sequenced with immunoSEQ multiplex PCR; TCRdb's copy has only in-frame clones and lacks some. Of around 100,000 clones in the sample, over 60% are singletons; the top ten hold 4% to 5.5%. The sequenced sample was PBMCs. The receptor set was obtained from a man aged 30 to 45 in good health and CMV-seropositive.

The V gene is TRBV2, the J gene TRBJ1-1; 10 bases fit TRBD1. V gave up 1 base and J gave up 2 bases; unmatched junction bases: 16. The CDR3 length is 20 residues. CDR1 is SNHLY and CDR2 is FYNNEI in the germline V gene. CDR3 DNA sequence: TGTGCCAGCAGTGAAGATCCGAGGGACAGGGGTTGGTCGGCTAACACTGAAGCTTTCTTT. Its translation: CASSEDPRDRGWSANTEAFF. Drawing the rest from reference TRBV2 and TRBJ1-1, the complete variable domain is EPEVTQTPSHQVTQMGQEVILRCVPISNHLYFYWYRQILGQKVEFLVSFYNNEISEKSEIFDDQFSVERPDGSNFTLKIRSTKLEDSAMYFCASSEDPRDRGWSANTEAFFGQGTRLTVV.

This chain connects TRBV5-1 to TRBJ2-5; a weak D match, TRBD1 (6 bases). Germline CDR1 reads SGHRS; CDR2 reads YFSETQ. Trimming took 5 bases from V and 1 from J, leaving 12 bases between them. The CDR3 runs 14 residues. The CDR3 reads CASRSQGSQETQYF. CDR3 bases: TGCGCCAGCAGGTCCCAGGGGTCCCAAGAGACCCAGTACTTC.

V is TRBV18 and J is TRBJ2-1; D possibly corresponds to TRBD2 (7 bases). CDR3 length: 18 residues. V was cut by 3 bases and J by 4 bases, with 22 bases left in between. CDR1 KGHSH and CDR2 LQKENI come from the germline V gene. Written as DNA, the CDR3 is TGTGCCAGCTCACCTTCTCCGGGGGGCGGAAGGGGTTACAATGAGCAGTTCTTC. The encoded protein is CASSPSPGGGRGYNEQFF. Filled out from reference TRBV18 and TRBJ2-1, the complete variable domain reads NAGVMQNPRHLVRRRGQEARLRCSPMKGHSHVYWYRQLPEEGLKFMVYLQKENIIDESGMPKERFSAEFPKEGPSILRIQQVVRGDSAAYFCASSPSPGGGRGYNEQFFGPGTRLTVL.

The J gene is TRBJ1-5, the V gene TRBV10-2; weak D call: TRBD1 (6 bases). The V and J ends lost 2 bases and 7 bases respectively, with 15 bases between them. The CDR3 totals 15 residues. Germline CDR1 WSHSY, CDR2 SAAADI. The CDR3 sequence is CASSEAPAGAQPQHF. As DNA, the CDR3 is TGCGCCAGCAGTGAGGCCCCCGCAGGGGCACAGCCCCAGCATTTT.

CDR3 coding DNA: TGTGCCAGCAGCCCAGCCCGGGGGGCCCTAGAGACCCAGTACTTC. As protein: CASSPARGALETQYF. The V and J genes are TRBV14 and TRBJ2-5; D is perhaps TRBD2 (7 bases). Looked up from germline, CDR1 is SGHDN and CDR2 is FVKESK. This CDR3 is 15 amino acids long. Trimming cost V 4 bases and J 4 bases, with 16 bases left between them.

There are a few counts of this clone. The chain has TRBV19 and TRBJ2-2; D not resolved. V lost 4 bases and J lost 1, with 7 bases in between. CDR1 and CDR2 (germline): LNHDA, SQIVND (reference sequence). There are 14 residues in the CDR3. The CDR3 DNA sequence: TGTGCCAGTAGTAGGCATGTGAACACCGGGGAGCTGTTTTTT. This gives the protein CASSRHVNTGELFF.

This chain joins TRBV2 and TRBJ2-3; TRBD1 agrees at 8 bases. The CDR3 runs 19 residues. Germline V gene sequence: CDR1 SNHLY, CDR2 FYNNEI. V lost 7 bases and J lost 7; bases outside the gene matches: 25. The CDR3: CASTHPKEPRQGSEYTQYF. DNA for the CDR3: TGTGCCAGCACCCATCCCAAGGAGCCTCGACAGGGGAGTGAATATACGCAGTATTTT.

The chain combines TRBV7-9 with TRBJ1-1; 9 bases map to TRBD1. The CDR3 length is 15 residues. V shed 4 bases, J shed 5 bases, and the junction held 8 bases outside the gene matches. Germline lookup yields CDR1 SEHNR and CDR2 FQNEAQ (reference sequence). DNA for the CDR3: TGTGCCAGCAGCTACCCGGGACAGGGAAGGACTGAAGCTTTCTTT. Translated, it gives CASSYPGQGRTEAFF.

CDR3 DNA sequence: TGTGCCAGTAGTATGACCCTGGACTTCGATTCACCCCTCCACTTT. Translated: CASSMTLDFDSPLHF. V gene TRBV19 combines with J gene TRBJ1-6, with no clear D. The CDR3 length is 15 residues. CDR1 and CDR2 from the germline V gene are LNHDA and SQIVND (reference sequence). V lost 3 bases and J 8 bases, leaving 14 bases between the germline ends.

This clone was observed a few times. The same CDR3 can be traced to other DNA sequences in this sample. J is TRBJ1-3 and V is TRBV9; D gene ambiguous. Germline V gives CDR1 SGDLS, CDR2 YYNGEE. CDR3 size: 14 residues. Deletions cut 4 bases from V and 1 base from J, with 9 bases between. The CDR3 protein is CASSSGSSGNTIYF. Here the CDR3 DNA reads TGTGCCAGCAGCTCCGGGTCTTCTGGAAACACCATATATTTT.

This clone showed up just a few times. J is TRBJ1-5 and V is TRBV6-6; D is unresolved. In germline, CDR1 is MNHNY, CDR2 SVGAGI (reference sequence). Deletions cut 6 bases from V and 3 bases from J, with 12 bases between. CDR3 size: 14 residues. This chain's CDR3 is CASSNRGLNQPQHF. DNA for the CDR3: TGTGCCAGCAGCAACCGGGGTCTCAATCAGCCCCAGCATTTT.

This chain links TRBV11-2 with TRBJ1-2, with TRBD1 matching 9 bases. The germline CDR1 and CDR2 sequences are SGHAT and FQNNGV. Trimming at V came to 5 bases and at J to 1 base, leaving 8 bases not matched to a gene. The CDR3 runs 16 residues. Here the CDR3 reads CASSGGQGWDNYGYTF. The DNA of the CDR3 is TGTGCCAGCAGCGGGGGACAGGGTTGGGATAACTATGGCTACACCTTC.

The chain couples TRBV30 to TRBJ2-3; D is perhaps TRBD2 (6 bases). CDR1 and CDR2 from the germline V gene are GTSNPN and SVGIG (reference sequence). V was trimmed by 2 bases and J by 14 bases, leaving 17 bases between them. CDR3 length equals 12 residues. The CDR3 is CAWSIVGGLGYF. The CDR3 bases are TGTGCCTGGAGTATCGTGGGAGGCTTGGGGTATTTT.

The genes are TRBV4-1 and TRBJ1-6; TRBD1 is a possible D gene (5 bases). This CDR3 spans 21 amino acids. V was pared by 1 base and J by 0 bases, with 22 bases between. CDR1 and CDR2 from the germline V gene are MGHRA and YSYEKL. CDR3 in DNA: TGCGCCAGCAGCCAAGGGGGATCCATAGGGGCCGAGAGCTCCTATAATTCACCCCTCCACTTT. It specifies CASSQGGSIGAESSYNSPLHF.

The chain is built from TRBV6-1 and TRBJ1-2, with no clear D. The CDR3 is 11 amino acids. The germline V gene has CDR1 MNHNS and CDR2 SASEGT. Trimming cost V 11 bases and J 7 bases, with 14 bases left between them. CDR3 in DNA: TGTGCCGGAGGTTCACCCGCTGGCTACACCTTC. Its translation: CAGGSPAGYTF.

The V and J genes are TRBV5-1 and TRBJ1-1, with TRBD1 as a possible D gene (6 bases). The CDR3 runs to 15 residues. Deletions cut 0 bases from V and 2 bases from J, with 11 bases between. Germline CDR1 and CDR2: SGHRS and YFSETQ. CDR3 protein: CASSLDRVINTEAFF. As DNA, the CDR3 is TGCGCCAGCAGCTTGGACAGGGTCATAAACACTGAAGCTTTCTTT.

The chain is built from TRBV19 and TRBJ1-1; D is ambiguous. Per the germline V gene, CDR1 is LNHDA and CDR2 is SQIVND (reference sequence). With 5 bases removed from V and 3 bases from J, the gap between germline ends came to 10 bases. CDR3 length equals 13 residues. CDR3: CASSPAGYTEAFF. The CDR3 DNA follows: TGTGCCAGTAGTCCGGCGGGATACACTGAAGCTTTCTTT.